This TCR beta chain comes out of a study of OX40 agonist ivuxolimab in advanced cancers. This clone occurred once. Assay: immunoSEQ multiplex PCR; the TCRdb copy retains only in-frame clones and omits some. In the table there are about 81,000 clones, approximately 79% of which are singletons. Samples of blood were obtained at baseline, on cycle 4 day 1, and on cycle 7 day 1. CDR3 size: 14 residues. V dropped 5 bases and J dropped 0 bases, with 8 bases sitting between them. The germline gives CDR1 LNHDA, CDR2 SQIVND (reference sequence). Sequenced material: CD4+ or CD8+ T cells sorted from blood, taken in a trial of the OX40 agonist ivuxolimab. The chain links TRBV19 to TRBJ1-5, with no clear D. This clonotype was sampled from an adult with an advanced solid tumor such as melanoma, head and neck, liver or kidney cancer. The CDR3 sequence is CASSALNSNQPQHF. In DNA, the CDR3 is TGTGCCAGTAGTGCCCTAAATAGCAATCAGCCCCAGCATTTT.